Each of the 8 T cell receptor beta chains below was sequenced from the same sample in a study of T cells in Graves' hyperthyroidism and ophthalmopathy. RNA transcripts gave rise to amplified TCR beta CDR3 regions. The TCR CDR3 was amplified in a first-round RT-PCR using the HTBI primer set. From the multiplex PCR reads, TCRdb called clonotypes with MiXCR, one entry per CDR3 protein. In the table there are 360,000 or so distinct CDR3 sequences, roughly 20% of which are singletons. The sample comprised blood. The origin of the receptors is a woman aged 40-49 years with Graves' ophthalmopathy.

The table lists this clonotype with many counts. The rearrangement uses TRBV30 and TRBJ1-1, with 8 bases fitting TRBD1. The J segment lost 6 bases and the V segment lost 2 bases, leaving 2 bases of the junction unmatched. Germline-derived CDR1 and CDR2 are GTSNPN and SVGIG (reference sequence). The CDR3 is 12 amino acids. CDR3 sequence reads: CAWSLGQAEAFF. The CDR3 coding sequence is TGTGCCTGGAGTCTGGGACAGGCTGAAGCTTTCTTT.

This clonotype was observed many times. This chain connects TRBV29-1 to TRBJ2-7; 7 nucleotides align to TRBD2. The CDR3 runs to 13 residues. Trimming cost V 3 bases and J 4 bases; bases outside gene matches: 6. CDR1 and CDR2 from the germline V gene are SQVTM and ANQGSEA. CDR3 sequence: CSVEASGEYEQYF. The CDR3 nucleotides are TGCAGCGTTGAGGCTAGCGGAGAGTACGAGCAGTACTTC.

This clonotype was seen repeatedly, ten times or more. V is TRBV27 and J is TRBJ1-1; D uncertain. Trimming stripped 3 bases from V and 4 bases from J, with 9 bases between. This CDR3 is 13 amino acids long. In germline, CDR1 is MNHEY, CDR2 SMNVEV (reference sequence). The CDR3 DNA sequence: TGTGCCAGCAGTTTGGAAACGGGCACTGAAGCTTTCTTT. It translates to CASSLETGTEAFF.

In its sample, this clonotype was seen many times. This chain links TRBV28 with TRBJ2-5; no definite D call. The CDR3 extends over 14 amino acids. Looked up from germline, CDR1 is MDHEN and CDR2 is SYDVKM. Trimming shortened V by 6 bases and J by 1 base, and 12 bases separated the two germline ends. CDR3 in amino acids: CASRTRTVQETQYF. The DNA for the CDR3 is TGTGCCAGCAGAACAAGGACGGTCCAAGAGACCCAGTACTTC.

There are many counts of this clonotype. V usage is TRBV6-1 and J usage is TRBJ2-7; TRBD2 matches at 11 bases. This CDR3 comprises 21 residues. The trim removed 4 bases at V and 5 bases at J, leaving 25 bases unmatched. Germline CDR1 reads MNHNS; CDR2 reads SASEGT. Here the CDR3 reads CASSVSYGQRFTSGSPHEQYF. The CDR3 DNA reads TGTGCCAGCAGTGTTTCGTATGGACAGAGATTTACTAGCGGGAGTCCCCACGAGCAGTACTTC.

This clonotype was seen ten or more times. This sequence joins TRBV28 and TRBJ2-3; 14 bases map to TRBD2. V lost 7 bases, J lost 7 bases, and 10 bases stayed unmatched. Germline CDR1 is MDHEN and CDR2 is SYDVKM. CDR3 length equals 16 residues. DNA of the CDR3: TGTGCCAGCACCCCTATAGGACTAGCGGGAGGCCATACGCAGTATTTT. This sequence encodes CASTPIGLAGGHTQYF.

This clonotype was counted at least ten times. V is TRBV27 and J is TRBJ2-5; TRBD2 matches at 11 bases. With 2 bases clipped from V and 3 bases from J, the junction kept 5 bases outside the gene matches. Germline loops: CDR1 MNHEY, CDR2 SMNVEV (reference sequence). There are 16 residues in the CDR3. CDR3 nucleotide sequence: TGTGCCAGCAGTTTAATCACTAGCGGGGGTGAAGAGACCCAGTACTTC. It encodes CASSLITSGGEETQYF.

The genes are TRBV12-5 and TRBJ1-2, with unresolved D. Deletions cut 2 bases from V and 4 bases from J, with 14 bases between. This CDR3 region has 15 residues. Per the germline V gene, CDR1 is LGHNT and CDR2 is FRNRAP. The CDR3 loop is CASGLFAGPTYGYTF. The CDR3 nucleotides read TGTGCTAGTGGTTTGTTCGCAGGACCCACCTATGGCTACACCTTC.